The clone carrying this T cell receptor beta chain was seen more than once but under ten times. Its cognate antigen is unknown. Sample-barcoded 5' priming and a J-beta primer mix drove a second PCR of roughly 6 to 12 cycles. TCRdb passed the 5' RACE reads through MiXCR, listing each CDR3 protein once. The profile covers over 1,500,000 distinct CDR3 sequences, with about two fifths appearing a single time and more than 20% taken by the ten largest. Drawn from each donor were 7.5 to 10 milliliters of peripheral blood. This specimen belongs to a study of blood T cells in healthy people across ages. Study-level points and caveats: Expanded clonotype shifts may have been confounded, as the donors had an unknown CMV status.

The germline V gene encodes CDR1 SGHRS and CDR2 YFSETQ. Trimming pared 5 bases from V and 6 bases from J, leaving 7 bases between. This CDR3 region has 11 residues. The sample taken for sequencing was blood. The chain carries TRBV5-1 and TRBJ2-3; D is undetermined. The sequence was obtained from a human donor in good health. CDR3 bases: TGCGCCAGCAGAGCCCGGGATACGCAGTATTTT. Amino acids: CASRARDTQYF.